The 3 T cell receptor beta chains given below trace back to one sample, sequenced in a study of cytomegalovirus exposure and HLA in healthy donors. The PCR had 60 Vbeta and 13 Jbeta primers. Data came from immunoSEQ multiplex PCR; TCRdb stores just in-frame clones and leaves some out. This table has 95,000 to 150,000 clones, roughly 80% appearing once. Sequences were obtained from PBMCs. These receptors all stem from a young man in good health and CMV-seronegative.

The chain employs TRBV5-1 and TRBJ1-4; 7 bases match TRBD1. CDR1 and CDR2 (germline): SGHRS, YFSETQ. This CDR3 region has 15 residues. J lost 5 bases, V lost 2 bases, and 6 bases had no gene match. The chain's CDR3 is CASSLGDRLNEKLFF. Here the CDR3 DNA reads TGCGCCAGCAGCTTAGGGGACAGACTGAATGAAAAACTGTTTTTT.

The chain is built from TRBV6-6 and TRBJ1-1; a weak D match, TRBD1 (5 bases). The CDR3 spans 14 residues. Trimming left V 0 bases short and J 5 bases short, with 10 bases between. The germline V gene has CDR1 MNHNY and CDR2 SVGAGI (reference sequence). This CDR3 is CASSYSKGLTEAFF. CDR3 DNA sequence: TGTGCCAGCAGTTACTCGAAGGGGTTGACTGAAGCTTTCTTT.

This clone was detected only a few times. The V call is TRBV6-1, the J call TRBJ2-7; D might be TRBD1 (6 bases). The CDR3 has 15 residues. V was shortened by 5 bases and J by 3 bases, with 17 bases between the two germline ends. Germline V gene sequence: CDR1 MNHNS, CDR2 SASEGT. The CDR3 sequence: CASSSPAGARYEQYF. In DNA form, the CDR3 reads TGTGCCAGCAGTTCCCCGGCAGGGGCACGCTACGAGCAGTACTTC.